The sequence of this T cell receptor beta chain was determined in a study of control samples from healthy donors and cancer patients. The repertoire was sequenced with immunoSEQ multiplex PCR; TCRdb's copy has only in-frame clones and lacks some. This sample has about 140,000 clones, with under 95% found just once. CDR3 length: 15 residues. The V end was cut by 0 bases, the J end by 2 bases, with 11 bases between. The sequenced sample consisted of blood. The V gene is TRBV5-3, the J gene TRBJ1-1, with D maybe TRBD1 (6 bases). TRBV5-3 is an ORF; its function is uncertain. The TCR comes from a middle-aged man in good health. CDR3 sequence: CARSLGGTKNTEAFF. The CDR3 bases are TGTGCCAGAAGCTTGGGTGGGACAAAAAACACTGAAGCTTTCTTT.